The sequence of this T cell receptor (beta chain) was determined in a study of blood T cell repertoires in COVID-19. About the study: Whether acute or convalescent, the COVID-19 samples came from the United States, Italy and Spain.

The germline CDR1 and CDR2 sequences are SEHNR and FQNEAQ (reference sequence). V gave up 5 bases and J gave up 0 bases, with 7 bases separating them. The CDR3 contains 13 residues. Per the study methods: Cell counts per sample came from amplifying reference gene primers. This table comes from immunoSEQ multiplex PCR, and its TCRdb copy is limited to in-frame clones, with some not included. From that table come the V and J calls and clone size; the DNA was used to work out D and trimming. The table lists more than 250,000 clones, approximately 84% of them singletons. This clone turned up a few times. V usage is TRBV7-9 and J usage is TRBJ2-5, with a tentative D call TRBD1 (6 bases). The source is a human donor in a cohort sampled during active COVID-19. Source material: peripheral blood. The CDR3 nucleotides are TGTGCCAGCAGCGGGGACAACCAAGAGACCCAGTACTTC. It yields the protein CASSGDNQETQYF.